Below are 6 T cell receptor beta chains sequenced from a single sample in a study of Ad26.COV2.S vaccination and SARS-CoV-2 variants. Profiled with immunoSEQ multiplex PCR; TCRdb holds only in-frame clones, not every one. Of about 410,000 clones in the sample, approximately 92% were seen once. Stated treatment: some 19 received Ad26.COV2.S at low or high dose, single or two shots; about 5 received placebo; per-sample allocation not given. It was on day 63 after the first vaccine or placebo injection that samples were taken. The sample consisted of peripheral blood, taken in a trial of Ad26.COV2.S vaccine versus placebo. The source of these receptors is a person aged 18-60 years who received the Ad26.COV2.S COVID-19 vaccine or a placebo.

This clone occurred once. The rearrangement joins TRBV20-1 to TRBJ1-1, with D unresolved. Germline values: CDR1 DFQATT, CDR2 SNEGSKA (reference sequence). The V end lost 3 bases, the J end lost 1 base, and 12 bases lay between the germline ends. This CDR3 has 14 residues. The CDR3 region has the DNA TGCAGTGCTAGTTCTATCGAGGAGAACACTGAAGCTTTCTTT. Translating it yields CSASSIEENTEAFF.

The chain is built from TRBV27 and TRBJ1-1, with TRBD1 matching 8 bases. J lost 2 bases, V lost 6 bases, and 8 bases had no gene match. The CDR3 is 15 amino acids. CDR1 MNHEY and CDR2 SMNVEV come from the germline V gene (reference sequence). This CDR3 is CASRPPGQANTEAFF. CDR3 nucleotides: TGTGCCAGCAGGCCCCCGGGACAGGCCAACACTGAAGCTTTCTTT.

The chain employs TRBV15 and TRBJ2-1, with 7 bases matching TRBD2. Germline values: CDR1 LNHNV, CDR2 YYDKDF (reference sequence). The CDR3 is made up of 14 amino acids. V dropped 4 bases and J dropped 2; count of bases not matched to a gene: 2. Here the CDR3 reads CATSKGTTYNEQFF. CDR3 sequence (DNA): TGTGCCACCAGCAAAGGGACTACCTACAATGAGCAGTTCTTC.

CDR3 nucleotides: TGTGCCAGCAGTTACTCGAGAGTGATACCGTCGGATACGCAGTATTTT. This encodes CASSYSRVIPSDTQYF. J is TRBJ2-3 and V is TRBV6-2 or TRBV6-3; D gene ambiguous. Germline-derived CDR1 and CDR2 are MNHEY and SVGEGT. Trimming stripped 0 bases from V and 6 bases from J, with 16 bases between. There are 16 residues in the CDR3.

This clone showed up just once. The CDR3 spells CASRFPGTKGGNEQFF. In DNA, the CDR3 is TGTGCCAGCAGGTTCCCCGGGACAAAGGGAGGTAATGAGCAGTTCTTC. The genes are TRBV7-2 and TRBJ2-1, with D possibly being TRBD1 or TRBD2 (6 bases each). Germline CDR1 SGHTA, CDR2 FQGNSA. The V and J ends lost 6 bases and 7 bases respectively, with 22 bases between them. The CDR3 totals 16 residues.

The gene calls are TRBV5-6 and TRBJ1-3; weak D call: TRBD1 (5 bases). The CDR3 runs 14 residues. Germline V gene sequence: CDR1 SGHDT, CDR2 YYEEEE. V lost 0 bases and J lost 8, with 12 bases in between. CDR3 coding DNA: TGTGCCAGCAGCTTGGCTGCAGGGTGGGACACCATATATTTT. It specifies CASSLAAGWDTIYF.